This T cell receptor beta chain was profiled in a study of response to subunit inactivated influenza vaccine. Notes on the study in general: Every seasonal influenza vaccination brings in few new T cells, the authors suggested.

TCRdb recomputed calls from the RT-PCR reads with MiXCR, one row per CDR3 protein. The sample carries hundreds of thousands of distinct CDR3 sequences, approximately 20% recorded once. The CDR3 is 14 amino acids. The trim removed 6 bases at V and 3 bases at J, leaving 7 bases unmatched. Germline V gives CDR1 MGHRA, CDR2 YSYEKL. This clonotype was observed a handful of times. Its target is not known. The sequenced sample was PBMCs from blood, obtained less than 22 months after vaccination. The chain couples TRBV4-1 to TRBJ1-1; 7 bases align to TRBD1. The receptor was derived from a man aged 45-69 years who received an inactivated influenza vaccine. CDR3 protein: CASRKGGWDTEAFF. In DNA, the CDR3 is TGCGCCAGCAGGAAAGGGGGCTGGGACACTGAAGCTTTCTTT.